The clone carrying this T cell receptor (beta chain) was detected a few times. Generated by immunoSEQ multiplex PCR, the TCRdb table keeps only in-frame clones and is missing some. The table has about 100,000 clones, approximately 90% seen once; the top ten hold approximately 2%. The sample is drawn from a study of T cell changes during pregnancy in multiple sclerosis. Trimming left V 4 bases short and J 3 bases short, with 4 bases between. In germline, CDR1 is KGHSY, CDR2 FQNENV. This CDR3 is 11 amino acids long. V gene TRBV16 combines with J gene TRBJ2-7; D gene ambiguous. Sequenced here: peripheral blood, sampled after pregnancy. This TCR was recovered from a female donor with multiple sclerosis, enrolled in a pregnancy study. The CDR3 spells CASSPHYEQYF. In DNA form, the CDR3 reads TGTGCCAGCAGCCCACACTACGAGCAGTACTTC. Supplemented by reference TRBV16 and TRBJ2-7, the full variable domain reads GEEVAQTPKHLVRGEGQKAKLYCAPIKGHSYVFWYQQVLKNEFKFLISFQNENVFDETGMPKERFSAKCLPNSPCSLEIQATKLEDSAVYFCASSPHYEQYFGPGTRLTVT.